Included here is one TCR beta chain sequence, with context. The sample is drawn from a study of technical replicates of blood from a handful of donors. The CDR3 has 15 amino acids. The V gene end was trimmed by 4 bases and the J gene end by 5 bases; junction bases not matched to a gene: 9. Germline CDR1 reads SGHNT; CDR2 reads YYREEE (reference sequence). TCRdb's table, derived via immunoSEQ multiplex PCR, lists solely in-frame clones and lacks some. This sample carries some 67,000 clones, roughly 98% of them seen once, and the ten largest clones take around 0.16%. This receptor was taken from a human donor in good health. The sequencing input was T cells isolated from PBMCs. The J gene is TRBJ2-5, the V gene TRBV5-4, with 9 positions matching TRBD1. The CDR3 DNA reads TGTGCCAGCAGCCTAGGACAGGGGAAGTATGAGACCCAGTACTTC. It encodes CASSLGQGKYETQYF.